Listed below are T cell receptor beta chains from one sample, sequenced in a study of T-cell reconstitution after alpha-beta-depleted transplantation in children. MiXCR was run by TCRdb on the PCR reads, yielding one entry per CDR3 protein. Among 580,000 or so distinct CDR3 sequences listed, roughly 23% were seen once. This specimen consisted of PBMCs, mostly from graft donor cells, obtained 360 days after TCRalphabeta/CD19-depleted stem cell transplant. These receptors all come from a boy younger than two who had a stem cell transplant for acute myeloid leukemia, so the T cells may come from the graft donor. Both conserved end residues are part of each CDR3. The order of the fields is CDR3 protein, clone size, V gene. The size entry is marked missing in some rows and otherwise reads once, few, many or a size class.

CASSWGTGGPYEQYF | NA | TRBV5-1
CASSSATGGTEAFF | NA | TRBV6-5
CASSLGKTAGDYGYTF | many | TRBV7-8
CASNQAGLNQPQHF | few | TRBV6-1
CASSSYPGELFF | many | TRBV12-3/TRBV12-4
CASSLASGYDEQFF | many | TRBV11-3
CASSPILAEQYF | NA | TRBV6-6
CASSQRTSGRNEQFF | many | TRBV4-3
CASSYGTPANVLTF | NA | TRBV6-5
CASSFTYGDSRQFF | NA | TRBV27
CASNSLPLEETQYF | NA | TRBV5-1
CASSQDSYAGQVNNEQFF | few | TRBV3-1
CASSTRTEYVEKLFF | NA | TRBV27
CASSLGWTEDNEQFF | NA | TRBV5-1
CASSYGQVSYNEQFF | NA | TRBV6-5
CASSFLAGLTDTQYF | many | TRBV27
CSVEDPWLYNEQFF | many | TRBV29-1
CASSAGLAGETQYF | few | TRBV27
CSAEVNLEDTQYF | NA | TRBV20-1
CASRPGAAGNYGYTF | many | TRBV5-1
CSASPGNTEAFF | few | TRBV20-1